These 28 T cell receptor beta chains originate from one sample sequenced in a study of beta chain features in type 1 diabetes. General study findings and limits: Type 1 diabetes patients had moderately but significantly shorter TCRB CDR3s in all four CD4+ subsets.

Of the isolated RNA, all was reverse transcribed, and so the sequenced material was expressed TCRB transcripts. Some clones are missing from TCRdb's copy, which holds only in-frame ones; the method was immunoSEQ multiplex PCR. The sample includes about 400,000 clones, over 10% of them seen just once. These receptors are not linked to any known antigen. The sequencing input was naive CD4+ T cells from blood. The origin of the receptors is a woman between 18 and 30 years old with type 1 diabetes.

This clone has just a few counts. The chain combines TRBV19 with TRBJ2-3, with 8 positions matching TRBD1. Germline lookup yields CDR1 LNHDA and CDR2 SQIVND (reference sequence). This CDR3 contains 15 residues. The junction had 8 bases not matched to a gene; V was cut back by 5 bases and J by 4 bases. CDR3 residues: CASSLRTGSADTQYF. The CDR3 DNA reads TGTGCCAGTAGTCTCCGGACAGGGTCTGCAGATACGCAGTATTTT.

V usage is TRBV4-1 and J usage is TRBJ2-5; TRBD1 agrees at 7 bases. The V gene end was trimmed by 1 base and the J gene end by 0 bases; junction bases not matched to a gene: 5. In germline, CDR1 is MGHRA, CDR2 YSYEKL. The CDR3 is 16 amino acids. The CDR3 coding sequence is TGCGCCAGCAGCCAAGGTGGGGGACAGTACCAAGAGACCCAGTACTTC. Amino acid sequence: CASSQGGGQYQETQYF.

The chain links TRBV9 to TRBJ2-7; TRBD2 matches 12 bases. The V and J ends lost 0 bases and 3 bases, in that order; junction bases with no gene match: 4. The CDR3 consists of 16 residues. The germline V gene encodes CDR1 SGDLS and CDR2 YYNGEE. DNA of the CDR3: TGTGCCAGCAGCGTAGGCCCGACTAGCGGGGGCTACGAGCAGTACTTC. Its translation is CASSVGPTSGGYEQYF.

CDR3: CASSLERGFNEQFF. CDR3 bases: TGTGCCAGCAGCTTAGAGAGGGGGTTCAATGAGCAGTTCTTC. The V and J genes are TRBV11-2 and TRBJ2-1; perhaps TRBD1 as D (6 bases). The CDR3 is 14 residues long. From germline, CDR1 is SGHAT and CDR2 FQNNGV. Trimming removed 0 bases from V and 6 bases from J, with 9 bases in between.

This chain connects TRBV27 to TRBJ2-7; the D gene is possibly TRBD1 (5 bases). CDR1 MNHEY and CDR2 SMNVEV come from the germline V gene (reference sequence). V lost 5 bases and J lost 0, with 20 bases in between. The CDR3 totals 17 residues. In nucleotides, the CDR3 is TGTGCCAGCAGTCTAAGGCCCCACAGGTCTAGCTCCTACGAGCAGTACTTC. Translation gives CASSLRPHRSSSYEQYF.

The CDR3, as DNA: TGCGCCAGCAGCCGAGTCAACGGGGCCAACGTCCTGACTTTC. It encodes CASSRVNGANVLTF. The chain couples TRBV4-1 to TRBJ2-6; D is ambiguous. The CDR3 runs to 14 residues. Germline CDR1 reads MGHRA; CDR2 reads YSYEKL. With 4 bases removed from V and 4 bases from J, the gap between germline ends came to 8 bases.

The gene calls are TRBV29-1 and TRBJ2-7; no firm D call. Germline lookup yields CDR1 SQVTM and CDR2 ANQGSEA. With 6 bases removed from V and 6 bases from J, the gap between germline ends came to 12 bases. This CDR3 has 11 residues. In nucleotides, the CDR3 is TGCAGCGTCAAGACTCCGGGCGAGCAGTACTTC. It specifies CSVKTPGEQYF.

On this clone itself: The same CDR3 is also encoded by other DNA sequences in this sample. This sequence joins TRBV4-1 and TRBJ1-1; D possibly corresponds to TRBD1 (5 bases). The CDR3 has 15 amino acids. Trimming shortened V by 1 base and J by 2 bases, and 11 bases separated the two germline ends. The germline V gene has CDR1 MGHRA and CDR2 YSYEKL. The CDR3, as DNA: TGCGCCAGCAGCCAAGTCGGCAGGGTCAACACTGAAGCTTTCTTT. This sequence encodes CASSQVGRVNTEAFF.

This clone was seen a handful of times. The rearrangement uses TRBV7-2 and TRBJ1-6; 9 bases are shared with TRBD1. The trim removed 3 bases at V and 12 bases at J, leaving 6 bases unmatched. Per germline, CDR1 SGHTA and CDR2 FQGNSA. The CDR3 is made up of 14 amino acids. CDR3 sequence: CASSFWTGDGPLHF. CDR3 coding DNA: TGTGCCAGCAGCTTCTGGACAGGGGACGGACCCCTCCACTTT.

This clone was seen more than once but under ten times. The rearrangement uses TRBV5-4 and TRBJ2-3; TRBD2 matches at 10 bases. This CDR3 has 15 residues. Germline CDR1 reads SGHNT; CDR2 reads YYREEE (reference sequence). V shed 3 bases, J shed 1 base, and the junction held 2 bases outside the gene matches. The CDR3 DNA reads as TGTGCCAGCAGCTCTGGGACTAGCGGCACAGATACGCAGTATTTT. This codes for CASSSGTSGTDTQYF.

The J gene is TRBJ1-5, the V gene TRBV11-2, with a possible D match to TRBD1 (6 bases). CDR1 and CDR2 (germline): SGHAT, FQNNGV. This CDR3 is built from 13 residues. The V gene lost 6 bases and the J gene lost 8 bases, with 14 bases spanning the gap. The CDR3 protein is CASRGSPGEPQHF. The CDR3 DNA follows: TGTGCCAGCAGGGGGTCCCCAGGGGAGCCCCAGCATTTT.

This clone turned up a few times. This chain connects TRBV4-1 to TRBJ2-7, with 10 bases lining up with TRBD2. Germline loops: CDR1 MGHRA, CDR2 YSYEKL. This CDR3 region has 15 residues. V lost 3 bases to trimming and J lost 4 bases; unmatched junction nucleotides: 6. Written as DNA, the CDR3 is TGCGCCAGCAGCCAGCTGGGACTAGCGACTTACGAGCAGTACTTC. It is translated as CASSQLGLATYEQYF.

The chain carries TRBV4-2 and TRBJ2-3; a possible D gene is TRBD2 (5 bases). The CDR3 extends over 15 amino acids. The V end lost 1 base, the J end lost 4 bases, and 12 bases lay between the germline ends. CDR1 and CDR2 (germline): LGHNA, YNFKEQ. CDR3 nucleotide sequence: TGTGCCAGCAGCCAAGCCGCAGCGGCTGCAGATACGCAGTATTTT. Translating it yields CASSQAAAAADTQYF.

This clone was seen a handful of times. The chain couples TRBV5-6 to TRBJ2-2; D unclear. The CDR3 loop spans 12 amino acids. Trimming pared 1 base from V and 7 bases from J, leaving 5 bases between. Germline V gene sequence: CDR1 SGHDT, CDR2 YYEEEE. CDR3 amino acids: CASSLYLGELFF. CDR3 sequence (DNA): TGTGCCAGCAGCTTGTATCTCGGGGAGCTGTTTTTT.

This clone turned up a few times. This chain links TRBV14 with TRBJ2-3; 9 nucleotides agree with TRBD2. This CDR3 is built from 15 residues. V trimming: 1 base; J trimming: 8 bases; junction bases outside the gene matches: 7. Germline loops: CDR1 SGHDN, CDR2 FVKESK. The CDR3: CASSQVAGGVITQYF. The CDR3, as DNA: TGTGCCAGCAGCCAAGTGGCGGGGGGGGTTATTACGCAGTATTTT.

This clone was found a few times. The rearrangement joins TRBV11-2 to TRBJ1-1, with unresolved D. The CDR3 has 14 residues. CDR1 and CDR2 from the germline V gene are SGHAT and FQNNGV. The ends were cut back, 6 bases at V and 1 base at J, with 12 bases in the middle. CDR3 bases: TGTGCCAGCAGAAGACTCGCCGCGAACACTGAAGCTTTCTTT. It yields the protein CASRRLAANTEAFF.

This clone was seen more than once but under ten times. The V call is TRBV27, the J call TRBJ2-7; 7 bases line up with TRBD2. V dropped 6 bases and J dropped 3; count of bases not matched to a gene: 5. Germline values: CDR1 MNHEY, CDR2 SMNVEV (reference sequence). This CDR3 has 13 amino acids. The CDR3 loop reads CASRTGGLYEQYF. The CDR3 nucleotides read TGTGCCAGCAGGACGGGAGGTCTCTACGAGCAGTACTTC.

This clone came up a few times. The chain employs TRBV27 and TRBJ1-1; D is possibly TRBD1 (6 bases). This CDR3 region has 13 residues. The germline V and J ends were trimmed by 3 bases and 5 bases, with 10 bases remaining between them. CDR1 is MNHEY and CDR2 is SMNVEV in the germline V gene (reference sequence). CDR3 amino acids: CASSFQGQTEAFF. The CDR3 coding sequence is TGTGCCAGCAGTTTCCAGGGACAAACTGAAGCTTTCTTT.

This clone was recorded a few times. J is TRBJ1-6 and V is TRBV27; 9 nucleotides align to TRBD1. Germline V CDR1 and CDR2: MNHEY, SMNVEV (reference sequence). The CDR3 is 15 residues long. The V segment lost 3 bases and the J segment 9 bases; nucleotides outside the gene matches: 6. CDR3 sequence (DNA): TGTGCCAGCAGTTTCAGGGGACAGGGAATTTCACCCCTCCACTTT. Residues: CASSFRGQGISPLHF.

V gene TRBV9 combines with J gene TRBJ1-2; possibly TRBD1 for D (6 bases). Trimming removed 4 bases from V and 0 bases from J, with 22 bases in between. There are 18 residues in the CDR3. Germline loops: CDR1 SGDLS, CDR2 YYNGEE. The CDR3 sequence: CASSPQVGLPGANYGYTF. CDR3 nucleotide sequence: TGTGCCAGCAGCCCGCAAGTCGGACTCCCAGGGGCTAACTATGGCTACACCTTC.

Only a few counts were recorded for this clone. The CDR3 loop is CASSYLGLARTGNEQFF. CDR3 DNA: TGTGCCAGCAGCTACCTAGGACTAGCGCGGACCGGTAATGAGCAGTTCTTC. The gene calls are TRBV7-2 and TRBJ2-1, with 9 bases fitting TRBD2. Per germline, CDR1 SGHTA and CDR2 FQGNSA. V shed 4 bases, J shed 7 bases, and the junction held 14 bases outside the gene matches. The CDR3 is 17 residues long.

This clone has more than one count but fewer than ten. In DNA form, the CDR3 reads TGCAGCGTTGAAGACAGGGCTGGGGAGACCCAGTACTTC. It translates to CSVEDRAGETQYF. The chain joins TRBV29-1 to TRBJ2-5, with D possibly being TRBD1 (5 bases). V was trimmed by 0 bases and J by 5 bases, leaving 10 bases between them. From germline, CDR1 is SQVTM and CDR2 ANQGSEA. The CDR3 extends over 13 amino acids.

The table lists this clone with a few counts. This same CDR3 is encoded by further DNA sequences in the sample. The rearrangement uses TRBV28 and TRBJ1-4, with 10 bases identical to TRBD1. Germline V gene lookup returns CDR1 MDHEN and CDR2 SYDVKM. CDR3 length equals 14 residues. Trimming at V came to 6 bases and at J to 6 bases, leaving 4 bases not matched to a gene. The CDR3 DNA is TGTGCCAGCAGCTCCGGACAGGGGGATGAAAAACTGTTTTTT. Its translation: CASSSGQGDEKLFF.

The CDR3 sequence is CASSPSQESNEQFF. The CDR3 DNA reads as TGTGCCAGCTCACCCTCACAGGAAAGCAATGAGCAGTTCTTC. The V call is TRBV18, the J call TRBJ2-1; tentatively, D is TRBD1 (5 bases). Germline V gene sequence: CDR1 KGHSH, CDR2 LQKENI. The CDR3 has 14 amino acids. V lost 3 bases and J 6 bases, leaving 12 bases between the germline ends.

This sequence joins TRBV19 and TRBJ1-1, with D possibly TRBD1 on 5 matching bases. V gave up 5 bases and J gave up 1 base, with 11 bases separating them. CDR3 length: 14 amino acids. Germline loops: CDR1 LNHDA, CDR2 SQIVND (reference sequence). The DNA of the CDR3 is TGTGCCAGTAGTGCGGGACTGTCGAACACTGAAGCTTTCTTT. As protein: CASSAGLSNTEAFF.

This chain links TRBV19 with TRBJ1-1, with 9 bases identical to TRBD1. This CDR3 has 15 residues. V gave up 4 bases and J gave up 7 bases; unmatched junction bases: 10. CDR1 LNHDA and CDR2 SQIVND come from the germline V gene (reference sequence). The CDR3, as DNA: TGTGCCAGTAGTACAACCGGGACAGGGTTAAATGAAGCTTTCTTT. It encodes CASSTTGTGLNEAFF. The full variable domain, with the rest looked up from reference TRBV19 and TRBJ1-1, is DGGITQSPKYLFRKEGQNVTLSCEQNLNHDAMYWYRQDPGQGLRLIYYSQIVNDFQKGDIAEGYSVSREKKESFPLTVTSAQKNPTAFYLCASSTTGTGLNEAFFGQGTRLTVV.

Only a few counts were recorded for this clone. The rearrangement links TRBV5-1 to TRBJ2-3; D is unresolved. V was shortened by 0 bases and J by 7 bases, with 12 bases between the two germline ends. The CDR3 runs to 14 residues. Germline-derived CDR1 and CDR2 are SGHRS and YFSETQ. DNA of the CDR3: TGCGCCAGCAGCTTGGAACCAGGCAGGTATACGCAGTATTTT. Its protein product is CASSLEPGRYTQYF. Combining the CDR3 with reference TRBV5-1 and TRBJ2-3 gives the whole variable domain KAGVTQTPRYLIKTRGQQVTLSCSPISGHRSVSWYQQTPGQGLQFLFEYFSETQRNKGNFPGRFSGRQFSNSRSEMNVSTLELGDSALYLCASSLEPGRYTQYFGPGTRLTVL.

About this clone: This CDR3 is also generated by other DNA sequences in the sample. The chain combines TRBV7-9 with TRBJ1-2; the D gene is possibly TRBD1 (5 bases). V was pared by 2 bases and J by 4 bases, with 11 bases between. This CDR3 is 14 amino acids long. The germline gives CDR1 SEHNR, CDR2 FQNEAQ (reference sequence). The DNA for the CDR3 is TGTGCCAGCAGCTTATCCCAGGGCATCTATGGCTACACCTTC. This sequence encodes CASSLSQGIYGYTF.